This TCR beta chain came from a study of blood T cells in healthy people across ages (dated by TCRdb to the mid-2010s). Regarding the research as a whole: Template switching captured roughly one uniquely barcoded TCR beta cDNA molecule per two T cells in model experiments. Four age groups were formed from the donors: young (average roughly 15 years), middle-aged (approximately 40), aged (roughly 59) and long-lived (less than 85). Two additional independent replicas of 1 million unique cDNA reads from the same blood draw were analyzed for two donors (one aged 18 to 30 and one aged 80 or older). To avoid experimental bias, donors of different ages were spread randomly across the sequencing lanes. Using deep sequencing normalized with unique cDNA molecular identifiers, the study measured how TCR beta repertoire diversity changes with age.

The study at large found these results: Total diversity estimates from one million sequenced T cells were considered lower bounds and underestimates. Since profiling was done on bulk unsorted PBMCs, naive and antigen-experienced compartments could not be conclusively compared. As age increased, observed TCR beta diversity per million T cells dropped in a roughly linear way, and a significant reduction was already evident by age around 41. There was a strong correlation between observed TCR beta diversity and the percentage of naive T cells measured by flow cytometry. The CMV infection status of donors was not known, potentially confounding age-related changes in expanded clonotypes. Compared with the aged group, the long-lived group had more naive CD4+ T cells, fewer expanded clones and increased TCR diversity, suggesting age selection.

Donors were 35 to 40 systemically healthy Caucasian individuals from Russia aged roughly 6 to 95 years. Each donor gave approximately 9.4 milliliters of peripheral blood, drawn into EDTA-treated Vacutainer tubes. Ficoll-Paque density-gradient centrifugation was used to isolate PBMCs, with at least 7 million per sample. Total RNA was extracted from PBMCs with Trizol reagent, with at least 5 micrograms obtained per sample. For every donor, an aliquot of PBMCs went through flow cytometry to measure the percentages of naive CD45RAhigh/CD27high T cells. The library was obtained by 5' RACE. Sequencing used an Illumina HiSeq 2500. A second PCR of about 6 to 12 cycles was performed with a sample-barcoded 5' primer and a J-beta primer mix. A template-switch 5' adaptor carrying 12 random nucleotides introduced a unique molecular identifier onto each TCR beta cDNA molecule. Each sample yielded at least 3 million CDR3-containing paired-end reads. The Mint cDNA synthesis kit, primed by a TRBC-specific oligonucleotide, was used to synthesize first-strand cDNA from all RNA. All cDNA was treated with uracil-DNA glycosylase and then went through a first 18-cycle PCR with the universal primers M1SS and BC2_uni_R. Turning to the authors' computational methods: For normalization, 1 million high-quality reads, each with a distinct molecular identifier, were randomly selected from each sample. Instead of being binned into consensus sequences, reads that shared molecular identifiers were thrown out. MiTCR, with a Q25 quality threshold and the strictest error-elimination algorithm, was used for CDR3 identification, clonotype clustering and error correction. A nonparametric unseen species model with Euler transformation was used to estimate lower-bound total TCR beta diversity. Starting from the raw public reads, TCRdb applied fastp trimming at Q25, assembled clones with MiXCR and retained in-frame beta chains. Records with the same CDR3 protein are collapsed into one entry carrying the most frequent genes and DNA. The V and J calls were not made by the authors but by TCRdb's processing. The sample data list around 1,500,000 distinct CDR3 sequences, and 28% of these were observed just once. Of the sample, roughly 8% falls within the top ten clones.

This clonotype was found many times. Its specific antigen is unknown. The input lacks base qualities; no much larger clone sits a single base away. CDR1 and CDR2 were assigned from the germline V gene as SQVTM and ANQGSEA. The junction carries 13 bases between V and J, which are trimmed by 1 base and 4 bases respectively. The CDR3 measures 14 amino acids from cysteine to phenylalanine. The sequence is cut down to CDR3 DNA, 42 bases in frame from base 1. The chain joins TRBV29-1 to TRBJ1-1; the D gene is unclear. The receptor was isolated from a woman aged 25 to 39 in good health. The specimen was blood. CDR3 loop: CSVEGHRLITEAFF. The DNA sequence is as follows: TGCAGCGTTGAAGGGCACAGACTTATCACTGAAGCTTTCTTT.